Listed here are 7 T cell receptor beta chains from one sample, sequenced in a study of CXCR3-negative and CXCR3-positive naive CD8 T cells. The study, taken as a whole, reports: CXCR3-negative naive cells had less hydrophobic TRB CDR3s than did CXCR3-positive naive cells.

These receptors lack a known antigen. The TRB libraries of cDNA were built by UMI-labeled 5' RACE. TCRdb re-called the 5' RACE reads and gives one entry per CDR3 protein, without DNA. The sample data list some 150,000 distinct CDR3 sequences. Sequencing was carried out using naive CXCR3+ CD8+ T cells from blood. As to subset: CD45RO-CCR7+CD27+CD95- naive CD8+ T cells expressing CXCR3 (TNR3+). These receptors came from a human donor in good health. Some clones in this sample may be carry-over from other donors' samples.

The rearrangement links TRBV28 to TRBJ1-2. The CDR3 loop spans 14 amino acids. Germline CDR1 MDHEN, CDR2 SYDVKM. Here the CDR3 reads CASSFKGSSYGYTF.

This CDR3 reads CASSEFAGSAYEQYF. The chain uses TRBV5-1 and TRBJ2-7; TCRdb's D gene call, TRBD1, goes unchecked for lack of DNA. The CDR3 spans 15 residues. The germline gives CDR1 SGHRS, CDR2 YFSETQ. The variable domain in full, with the rest retrieved from reference TRBV5-1 and TRBJ2-7, is KAGVTQTPRYLIKTRGQQVTLSCSPISGHRSVSWYQQTPGQGLQFLFEYFSETQRNKGNFPGRFSGRQFSNSRSEMNVSTLELGDSALYLCASSEFAGSAYEQYFGPGTRLTVT.

The chain links TRBV6-2 or TRBV6-3 to TRBJ2-7; TCRdb gives TRBD2 as the D gene, but with no DNA this cannot be confirmed. CDR3 length equals 19 residues. Germline V gene lookup returns CDR1 MNHEY and CDR2 SVGEGT. CDR3 protein: CASSPSLPGRIPEFYEQYF.

This chain connects TRBV20-1 to TRBJ2-7; TCRdb returns TRBD1, unconfirmable since there is no DNA. This CDR3 is 15 amino acids long. The V gene's germline CDR1 is DFQATT and CDR2 SNEGSKA (reference sequence). The CDR3 reads CSARWDRDSYGEQYF.

V is TRBV7-3 and J is TRBJ1-1. The CDR3 runs 14 residues. CDR1 is SGHTA, CDR2 FQGTGA, per germline. This CDR3 is CASSLMDGNTEAFF.

The gene calls are TRBV20-1 and TRBJ2-7; TCRdb lists TRBD1, though no DNA is available to test this call. This CDR3 has 15 amino acids. Germline assignment: CDR1 DFQATT and CDR2 SNEGSKA (reference sequence). The CDR3 spells CSARGGTGIFYEQYF.

The chain recombines TRBV29-1 with TRBJ1-1; TCRdb outputs TRBD1, but without DNA this stays unchecked. The germline V gene encodes CDR1 SQVTM and CDR2 ANQGSEA. The CDR3 is 16 residues long. The CDR3 sequence is CSVLGTGSGMNTEAFF.